This TCR beta chain was obtained from a study of blood T cells in healthy people across ages. With a J-beta primer mix and a sample-barcoded 5' primer, a second PCR ran roughly 6 to 12 cycles. Via MiXCR, TCRdb re-called the 5' RACE reads, giving one row per CDR3 protein. The data hold about 1,000,000 distinct CDR3 sequences, with more than 40% observed a single time. CDR1 is SQVTM and CDR2 is ANQGSEA in the germline V gene. The J segment lost 2 bases and the V segment lost 6 bases, leaving 10 bases of the junction unmatched. The CDR3 is 15 residues long. This receptor was identified in an older woman in good health. Input material: blood. V usage is TRBV29-1 and J usage is TRBJ2-5; 9 bases are a match to TRBD1. CDR3 DNA sequence: TGCAGCGTCGGCTCGACAGGGGGATGGCAAGAGACCCAGTACTTC. Amino acid sequence: CSVGSTGGWQETQYF.